The T cell receptor (beta chain) described here comes from a study of blood T cell repertoires in COVID-19. Overall study context: Specimens from acute and convalescent COVID-19 originated in the United States, Italy and Spain.

Repertoires were generated with immunoSEQ multiplex PCR, while TCRdb's copy carries only in-frame clones and drops some. This sample has about 170,000 clones, with about three quarters found just once. CDR1 is MNHEY, CDR2 SMNVEV, per germline (reference sequence). CDR3 length: 17 residues. The V end lost 8 bases, the J end lost 0 bases, and 17 bases lay between the germline ends. The material sequenced was peripheral blood. The sequence derives from a man aged 65-85 years with acute or convalescent COVID-19. The rearrangement joins TRBV27 to TRBJ1-6, with D perhaps TRBD1 (5 bases). DNA of the CDR3: TGTGCCAGCCCAAGTATGGTCAGGGACTCCTATAATTCACCCCTCCACTTT. It yields the protein CASPSMVRDSYNSPLHF.